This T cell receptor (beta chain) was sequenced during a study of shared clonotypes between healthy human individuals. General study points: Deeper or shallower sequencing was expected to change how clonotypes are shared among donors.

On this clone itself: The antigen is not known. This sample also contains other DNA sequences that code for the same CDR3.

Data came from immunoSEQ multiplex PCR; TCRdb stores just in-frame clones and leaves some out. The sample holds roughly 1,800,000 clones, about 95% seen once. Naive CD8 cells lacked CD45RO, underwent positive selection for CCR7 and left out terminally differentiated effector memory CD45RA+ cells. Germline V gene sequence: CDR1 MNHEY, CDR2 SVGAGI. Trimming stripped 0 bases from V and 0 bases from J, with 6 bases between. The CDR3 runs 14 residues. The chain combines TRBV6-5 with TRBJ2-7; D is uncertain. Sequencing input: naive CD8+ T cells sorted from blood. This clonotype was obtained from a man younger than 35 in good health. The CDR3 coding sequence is TGTGCCAGCAGTTACTCTGGGCCCTCCTACGAGCAGTACTTC. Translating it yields CASSYSGPSYEQYF.